This T cell receptor beta chain was recovered during a study of blood T cell repertoires in COVID-19. The CDR3 has 21 residues. V shed 0 bases and J 5 bases; nucleotides not matched to a gene: 18. CDR1 LGHNA and CDR2 YSLEER come from the germline V gene. TCRdb keeps only in-frame clones here, not all; method: immunoSEQ multiplex PCR. The profile shows just over 300,000 clones, approximately 89% of them singletons. The TCR sequence derives from a woman aged 25 to 39 with COVID-19, enrolled during active disease. Specimen: peripheral blood. The chain links TRBV4-3 to TRBJ2-3; 12 nucleotides align to TRBD2. This CDR3 reads CASSQEISSSTSGGKRDTQYF. The CDR3 nucleotides are TGCGCCAGCAGCCAAGAAATCTCTTCGTCGACTAGCGGGGGAAAAAGAGATACGCAGTATTTT.